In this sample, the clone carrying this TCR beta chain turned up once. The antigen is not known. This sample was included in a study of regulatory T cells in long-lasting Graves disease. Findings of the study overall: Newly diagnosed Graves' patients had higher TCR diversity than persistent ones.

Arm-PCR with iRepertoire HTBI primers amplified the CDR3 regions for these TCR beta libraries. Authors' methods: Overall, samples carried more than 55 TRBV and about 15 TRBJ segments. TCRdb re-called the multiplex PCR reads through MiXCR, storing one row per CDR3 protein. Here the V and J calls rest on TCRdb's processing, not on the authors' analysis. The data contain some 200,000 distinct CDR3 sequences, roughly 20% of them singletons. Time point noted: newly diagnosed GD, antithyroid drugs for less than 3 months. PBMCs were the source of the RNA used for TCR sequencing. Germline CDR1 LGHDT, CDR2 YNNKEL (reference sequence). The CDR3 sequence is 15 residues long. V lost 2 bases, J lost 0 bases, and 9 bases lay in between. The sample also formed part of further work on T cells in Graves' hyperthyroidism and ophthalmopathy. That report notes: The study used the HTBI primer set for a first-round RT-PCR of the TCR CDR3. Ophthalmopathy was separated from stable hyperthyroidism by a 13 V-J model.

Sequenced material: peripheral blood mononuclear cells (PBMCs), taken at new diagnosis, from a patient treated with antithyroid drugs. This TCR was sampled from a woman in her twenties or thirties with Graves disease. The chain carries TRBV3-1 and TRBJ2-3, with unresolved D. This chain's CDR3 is CASSQPANSTDTQYF. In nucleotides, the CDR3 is TGTGCCAGCAGCCAACCAGCGAATAGCACAGATACGCAGTATTTT.